Below are 27 T cell receptor beta chains sequenced from a single sample in a study of cytomegalovirus exposure and HLA in healthy donors. PCR used 60 Vbeta primers and 13 Jbeta primers. Sequencing used immunoSEQ multiplex PCR; TCRdb keeps in-frame clones, though not all of them. This sample's table has roughly 100,000 clones. What was sequenced was PBMCs. Receptors originate from a man over 45 in good health and CMV-seropositive.

The chain is built from TRBV18 and TRBJ2-5, with D maybe TRBD2 (5 bases). The V end was cut by 3 bases, the J end by 5 bases, with 13 bases between. CDR1 and CDR2 from the germline V gene are KGHSH and LQKENI. CDR3 length equals 14 residues. The CDR3 coding sequence is TGTGCCAGCTCACCCACCGAGGGTCGCGAGACCCAGTACTTC. Protein: CASSPTEGRETQYF.

The rearrangement joins TRBV7-2 to TRBJ2-5, with TRBD2 matching 12 bases. The germline CDR1 and CDR2 sequences are SGHTA and FQGNSA. The CDR3 runs to 15 residues. J was trimmed by 7 bases and V by 5 bases; bases with no gene match: 8. CDR3 residues: CASSPDLAGGGTQYF. CDR3 sequence (DNA): TGTGCCAGCAGCCCCGACCTAGCGGGAGGGGGGACCCAGTACTTC. The variable domain in full, completed from reference TRBV7-2 and TRBJ2-5, reads GAGVSQSPSNKVTEKGKDVELRCDPISGHTALYWYRQSLGQGLEFLIYFQGNSAPDKSGLPSDRFSAERTGGSVSTLTIQRTQQEDSAVYLCASSPDLAGGGTQYFGPGTRLLVL.

The chain links TRBV9 to TRBJ2-1, with D hard to call. The CDR3 consists of 16 residues. Germline CDR1 is SGDLS and CDR2 is YYNGEE. Trimming left V 0 bases short and J 5 bases short, with 15 bases between. In DNA, the CDR3 is TGTGCCAGCAGCGTAGGTCCCTTAGCCCTCGACAATGAGCAGTTCTTC. It is translated as CASSVGPLALDNEQFF.

This chain connects TRBV7-2 to TRBJ2-3; 9 bases match TRBD2. Looked up from germline, CDR1 is SGHTA and CDR2 is FQGNSA. V lost 4 bases and J lost 0; bases outside the gene matches: 5. The CDR3 covers 16 residues. The CDR3 nucleotides are TGTGCCAGCAGCTCAAGACTAGCGGCTAGCACAGATACGCAGTATTTT. This sequence encodes CASSSRLAASTDTQYF.

The rearrangement links TRBV19 to TRBJ1-1; 8 nucleotides align to TRBD1. Germline assignment: CDR1 LNHDA and CDR2 SQIVND (reference sequence). V lost 7 bases, J lost 7 bases, and 11 bases stayed unmatched. CDR3 size: 14 residues. CDR3 DNA: TGTGCCAGTACCCCTGACAGGGGAAACGGTGAAGCTTTCTTT. Its protein is CASTPDRGNGEAFF.

This chain joins TRBV7-2 and TRBJ1-1; D uncertain. Trimming took off 2 bases at V and 1 base at J, with 8 bases between the two ends. Looked up from germline, CDR1 is SGHTA and CDR2 is FQGNSA. The CDR3 has 14 residues. The CDR3 sequence is CASSLLPENTEAFF. CDR3 sequence (DNA): TGTGCCAGCAGCTTATTGCCAGAGAACACTGAAGCTTTCTTT.

With respect to this clone: Other nucleotide sequences from this sample produce the same CDR3. The CDR3 bases are TGTGCCAGCAGTCCACAGGGAGAGACCCAGTACTTC. It yields the protein CASSPQGETQYF. This chain uses TRBV7-9 with TRBJ2-5; D is perhaps TRBD1 (6 bases). The CDR3 covers 12 residues. V was cut by 6 bases and J by 4 bases, with 9 bases left in between. From germline, CDR1 is SEHNR and CDR2 FQNEAQ (reference sequence).

V usage is TRBV6-5 and J usage is TRBJ2-6; TRBD1 aligns across 7 bases. This CDR3 spans 15 amino acids. Germline V gene lookup returns CDR1 MNHEY and CDR2 SVGAGI. J was trimmed by 3 bases and V by 6 bases; bases with no gene match: 5. CDR3 coding DNA: TGTGCCAGCAGGTCGACAGGGAGTGGGGCCAACGTCCTGACTTTC. Its translation is CASRSTGSGANVLTF.

This rearrangement joins TRBV6-5 to TRBJ2-1; 9 nucleotides agree with TRBD2. V lost 7 bases, J lost 5 bases, and 6 bases stayed unmatched. Per germline, CDR1 MNHEY and CDR2 SVGAGI. This CDR3 is 14 amino acids long. The CDR3 here is CASTKGLANNEQFF. Written as DNA, the CDR3 is TGTGCCAGCACCAAAGGACTAGCGAACAATGAGCAGTTCTTC.

V gene TRBV5-4 combines with J gene TRBJ2-5; TRBD2 matches at 7 bases. V lost 6 bases, J lost 0 bases, and 5 bases stayed unmatched. This CDR3 spans 14 amino acids. CDR1 is SGHNT, CDR2 YYREEE, per germline (reference sequence). The CDR3 here is CASTKGLHQETQYF. The CDR3 nucleotides are TGTGCCAGCACCAAGGGACTACACCAAGAGACCCAGTACTTC.

The chain uses TRBV7-8 and TRBJ1-1, with D perhaps matching TRBD1 (5 bases). Looked up from germline, CDR1 is SGHVS and CDR2 is FQNEAQ. The CDR3 runs to 15 residues. Trimming took 1 base from V and 3 from J, leaving 12 bases between them. The CDR3 region is CASSLDRRAYTEAFF. Written as DNA, the CDR3 is TGTGCCAGCAGCTTAGATCGCAGGGCTTACACTGAAGCTTTCTTT.

The rearrangement links TRBV30 to TRBJ2-1; D uncertain. The CDR3 runs to 11 residues. Deletions cut 0 bases from V and 7 bases from J, with 4 bases between. The V gene's germline CDR1 is GTSNPN and CDR2 SVGIG (reference sequence). CDR3 nucleotide sequence: TGTGCCTGGAGTGTGGCTAATGAGCAGTTCTTC. It encodes CAWSVANEQFF.

The chain combines TRBV13 with TRBJ2-1; D may be TRBD2 (5 bases). Trimming pared 8 bases from V and 1 base from J, leaving 9 bases between. The CDR3 is made up of 13 amino acids. Germline-derived CDR1 and CDR2 are PRHDT and FYEKMQ (reference sequence). The CDR3 DNA reads TGTGCCAGCGGGAGATTGTCCTACAATGAGCAGTTCTTC. Translating it yields CASGRLSYNEQFF.

This sequence joins TRBV15 and TRBJ2-4; the D gene is possibly TRBD2 (6 bases). This CDR3 comprises 17 residues. From germline, CDR1 is LNHNV and CDR2 YYDKDF (reference sequence). Deletions cut 2 bases from V and 3 bases from J, with 17 bases between. The CDR3 loop is CATSRRRASGVKNIQYF. Here the CDR3 DNA reads TGTGCCACCAGCAGAAGGAGGGCGTCCGGCGTCAAAAACATTCAGTACTTC.

The chain is built from TRBV7-8 and TRBJ2-1, with 9 positions matching TRBD2. This CDR3 has 14 amino acids. Germline V gene sequence: CDR1 SGHVS, CDR2 FQNEAQ. J gave up 7 bases and V 1 base, and 2 bases lay outside the gene matches. In nucleotides, the CDR3 is TGTGCCAGCAGCTTAGAGGGACTAGCTAATGAGCAGTTCTTC. It codes for CASSLEGLANEQFF.

The chain has TRBV9 and TRBJ2-1, with D tentatively TRBD1 (5 bases). This CDR3 contains 15 residues. The germline V and J ends were trimmed by 4 bases and 2 bases, with 13 bases remaining between them. Germline V gives CDR1 SGDLS, CDR2 YYNGEE. This CDR3 reads CASSPQVNTYNEQFF. The CDR3 DNA is TGTGCCAGCAGCCCACAGGTGAATACCTACAATGAGCAGTTCTTC.

The rearrangement joins TRBV12-5 to TRBJ2-1; maybe TRBD2 (7 bases). The CDR3 loop spans 18 amino acids. Between the trimmed V and J ends, which lost 7 bases and 0 bases, there was a span of 22 bases. Germline lookup yields CDR1 LGHNT and CDR2 FRNRAP. CDR3 in DNA: TGTGCTAGTGCCACGGGTGGAGGGGGGGCCAGCTCCTACAATGAGCAGTTCTTC. Translation: CASATGGGGASSYNEQFF. Supplemented by reference TRBV12-5 and TRBJ2-1, the full variable domain reads DARVTQTPRHKVTEMGQEVTMRCQPILGHNTVFWYRQTMMQGLELLAYFRNRAPLDDSGMPKDRFSAEMPDATLATLKIQPSEPRDSAVYFCASATGGGGASSYNEQFFGPGTRLTVL.

This chain uses TRBV28 with TRBJ2-4; TRBD1 matches 9 bases. After removal of 6 bases from V and 0 bases from J, the junction contained 6 bases not matched to a gene. Germline assignment: CDR1 MDHEN and CDR2 SYDVKM. The CDR3 runs 16 residues. The CDR3 DNA is TGTGCCAGCAGAAAAGGACAGGGGATAGCCAAAAACATTCAGTACTTC. Its protein product is CASRKGQGIAKNIQYF.

The chain carries TRBV27 and TRBJ2-7, with D uncertain. The CDR3 is 13 amino acids. V was trimmed by 5 bases and J by 2 bases, leaving 10 bases between them. Per the germline V gene, CDR1 is MNHEY and CDR2 is SMNVEV (reference sequence). The CDR3: CASSPRYAYEQYF. DNA for the CDR3: TGTGCCAGCAGTCCCCGGTACGCCTACGAGCAGTACTTC.

The chain links TRBV5-1 to TRBJ2-1, with a weak D call TRBD1 (6 bases). This CDR3 region has 17 residues. The germline gives CDR1 SGHRS, CDR2 YFSETQ. V was trimmed by 1 base and J by 0 bases, leaving 14 bases between them. CDR3 sequence: CASSLTGQPGSYNEQFF. The DNA of the CDR3 is TGCGCCAGCAGCTTGACCGGACAGCCGGGCTCCTACAATGAGCAGTTCTTC.

This chain joins TRBV27 and TRBJ1-1; D gene unclear. The ends were cut back, 7 bases at V and 5 bases at J, with 14 bases in the middle. The CDR3 is made up of 13 amino acids. Germline CDR1 and CDR2: MNHEY and SMNVEV (reference sequence). The CDR3 sequence: CASTANGATEAFF. The CDR3 bases are TGTGCCAGCACGGCCAACGGAGCGACTGAAGCTTTCTTT.

J is TRBJ2-1 and V is TRBV10-3; TRBD1 matches at 7 bases. V trimming: 4 bases; J trimming: 5 bases; junction bases outside the gene matches: 14. This CDR3 contains 17 residues. CDR1 is ENHRY, CDR2 SYGVKD, per germline. DNA of the CDR3: TGTGCCATCAGTGGCGCAGGAAACAGGGGTACGAACAATGAGCAGTTCTTC. As protein: CAISGAGNRGTNNEQFF.

The V gene is TRBV10-2, the J gene TRBJ2-7; tentatively, D is TRBD2 (6 bases). The V end was cut by 2 bases, the J end by 0 bases, with 8 bases between. CDR1 is WSHSY, CDR2 SAAADI, per germline. The CDR3 length is 14 residues. For the CDR3, the DNA is TGCGCCAGCAGTGAGATGCGGGGCTCCTACGAGCAGTACGTC. It codes for CASSEMRGSYEQYV.

The chain has TRBV19 and TRBJ1-1, with D possibly matching TRBD1 (5 bases). The CDR3 covers 15 residues. CDR1 LNHDA and CDR2 SQIVND come from the germline V gene (reference sequence). Trimming removed 3 bases from V and 1 base from J, with 12 bases in between. The CDR3 is CASSMAGTGNTEAFF. In DNA form, the CDR3 reads TGTGCCAGTAGTATGGCAGGGACTGGGAACACTGAAGCTTTCTTT.

V is TRBV2 and J is TRBJ2-3; TRBD2 aligns across 12 bases. V dropped 6 bases and J dropped 4; count of bases not matched to a gene: 5. Germline lookup yields CDR1 SNHLY and CDR2 FYNNEI. The CDR3 contains 15 residues. Here the CDR3 DNA reads TGTGCCAGCAGGCGGGGGACTAGCGGGCCAGATACGCAGTATTTT. It specifies CASRRGTSGPDTQYF.

This chain uses TRBV5-1 with TRBJ2-7, with 7 bases fitting TRBD2. From germline, CDR1 is SGHRS and CDR2 YFSETQ. V gave up 0 bases and J gave up 3 bases; unmatched junction bases: 6. The CDR3 has 15 residues. CDR3 protein: CASSLAWGGGYEQYF. The CDR3 DNA sequence: TGCGCCAGCAGCTTGGCCTGGGGGGGTGGCTACGAGCAGTACTTC.

The chain recombines TRBV9 with TRBJ1-2, with D maybe TRBD1 (6 bases). The CDR3 is 14 amino acids. Per the germline V gene, CDR1 is SGDLS and CDR2 is YYNGEE. V shed 4 bases and J shed 8 bases, with 18 bases lying between them. CDR3 DNA: TGTGCCAGCAGCCCCCGGACAGACCTGGGAGGCTACACCTTC. Protein product: CASSPRTDLGGYTF. Based on the CDR3 plus reference TRBV9 and TRBJ1-2, the full variable domain is DSGVTQTPKHLITATGQRVTLRCSPRSGDLSVYWYQQSLDQGLQFLIQYYNGEERAKGNILERFSAQQFPDLHSELNLSSLELGDSALYFCASSPRTDLGGYTFGSGTRLTVV.